This T cell receptor beta chain was captured in a study of blood T cell repertoires in COVID-19. Clones were sequenced by immunoSEQ multiplex PCR, and TCRdb holds only the in-frame ones, with some missing. The sample holds about 210,000 clones, 65% to 90% seen once. The CDR3 loop spans 16 amino acids. After removal of 2 bases from V and 3 bases from J, the junction contained 4 bases not matched to a gene. Germline V gene sequence: CDR1 SGHTA, CDR2 FQGTGA. This receptor was obtained from a woman between 45 and 65 years old with acute COVID-19. The sequencing sample was made of PBMCs or T cells enriched from blood (not recorded which). The V and J genes are TRBV7-3 and TRBJ2-2; TRBD2 agrees at 9 bases. CDR3 nucleotides: TGTGCCAGCAGCTTATCTCAGCGGGAGGACACCGGGGAGCTGTTTTTT. It is translated as CASSLSQREDTGELFF.